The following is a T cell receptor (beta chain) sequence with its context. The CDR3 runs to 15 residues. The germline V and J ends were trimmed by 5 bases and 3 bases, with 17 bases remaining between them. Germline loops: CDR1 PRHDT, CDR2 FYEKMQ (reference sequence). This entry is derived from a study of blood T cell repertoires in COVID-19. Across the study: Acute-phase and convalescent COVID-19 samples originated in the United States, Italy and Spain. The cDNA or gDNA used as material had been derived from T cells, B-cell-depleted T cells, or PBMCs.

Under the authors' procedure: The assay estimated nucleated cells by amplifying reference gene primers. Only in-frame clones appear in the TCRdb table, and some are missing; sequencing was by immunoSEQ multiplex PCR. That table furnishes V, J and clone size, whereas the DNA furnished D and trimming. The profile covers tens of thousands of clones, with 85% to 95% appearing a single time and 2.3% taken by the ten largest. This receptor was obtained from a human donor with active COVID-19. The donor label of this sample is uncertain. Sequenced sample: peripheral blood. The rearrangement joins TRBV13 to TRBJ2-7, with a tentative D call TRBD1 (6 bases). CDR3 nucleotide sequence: TGTGCCAGCAGCCAAGCCCGAACAGGGAACTACGAGCAGTACTTC. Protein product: CASSQARTGNYEQYF.